Sequencing of this TCR beta chain was carried out in a study of cytomegalovirus exposure and HLA in healthy donors. For the study at large: For the approximately 400 genotyped donors, about 79% fell within the Caucasian-associated ancestry cluster.

Study-wide results and caveats: When analyzed later, a missense DCLRE1C variant was found to be linked to TCR beta V- and J-gene trimming. For presence/absence analyses, sequencing depth was assumed to be roughly uniform across donors. In a later analysis, at a false discovery rate of 0.05, fewer than 20,000 TCR beta sequences were associated with HLA alleles.

Looked up from germline, CDR1 is LNHNV and CDR2 is YYDKDF (reference sequence). J lost 6 bases, V lost 5 bases, and 6 bases had no gene match. CDR3 length: 14 residues. Comments on this clone: What it binds is not known.

Amplification used 60 Vbeta primers and 13 Jbeta primers. Repertoires were generated with immunoSEQ multiplex PCR, while TCRdb's copy carries only in-frame clones and drops some. The sample has fewer than 140,000 clones, 82% seen once. The rearrangement links TRBV15 to TRBJ2-2, with 7 nucleotides matching TRBD1. The material sequenced was PBMCs. The sequence came from a man in his fifties in good health and CMV-seronegative. CDR3 loop: CATSYRGISGELFF. DNA of the CDR3: TGTGCCACCAGCTACAGGGGCATATCCGGGGAGCTGTTTTTT.